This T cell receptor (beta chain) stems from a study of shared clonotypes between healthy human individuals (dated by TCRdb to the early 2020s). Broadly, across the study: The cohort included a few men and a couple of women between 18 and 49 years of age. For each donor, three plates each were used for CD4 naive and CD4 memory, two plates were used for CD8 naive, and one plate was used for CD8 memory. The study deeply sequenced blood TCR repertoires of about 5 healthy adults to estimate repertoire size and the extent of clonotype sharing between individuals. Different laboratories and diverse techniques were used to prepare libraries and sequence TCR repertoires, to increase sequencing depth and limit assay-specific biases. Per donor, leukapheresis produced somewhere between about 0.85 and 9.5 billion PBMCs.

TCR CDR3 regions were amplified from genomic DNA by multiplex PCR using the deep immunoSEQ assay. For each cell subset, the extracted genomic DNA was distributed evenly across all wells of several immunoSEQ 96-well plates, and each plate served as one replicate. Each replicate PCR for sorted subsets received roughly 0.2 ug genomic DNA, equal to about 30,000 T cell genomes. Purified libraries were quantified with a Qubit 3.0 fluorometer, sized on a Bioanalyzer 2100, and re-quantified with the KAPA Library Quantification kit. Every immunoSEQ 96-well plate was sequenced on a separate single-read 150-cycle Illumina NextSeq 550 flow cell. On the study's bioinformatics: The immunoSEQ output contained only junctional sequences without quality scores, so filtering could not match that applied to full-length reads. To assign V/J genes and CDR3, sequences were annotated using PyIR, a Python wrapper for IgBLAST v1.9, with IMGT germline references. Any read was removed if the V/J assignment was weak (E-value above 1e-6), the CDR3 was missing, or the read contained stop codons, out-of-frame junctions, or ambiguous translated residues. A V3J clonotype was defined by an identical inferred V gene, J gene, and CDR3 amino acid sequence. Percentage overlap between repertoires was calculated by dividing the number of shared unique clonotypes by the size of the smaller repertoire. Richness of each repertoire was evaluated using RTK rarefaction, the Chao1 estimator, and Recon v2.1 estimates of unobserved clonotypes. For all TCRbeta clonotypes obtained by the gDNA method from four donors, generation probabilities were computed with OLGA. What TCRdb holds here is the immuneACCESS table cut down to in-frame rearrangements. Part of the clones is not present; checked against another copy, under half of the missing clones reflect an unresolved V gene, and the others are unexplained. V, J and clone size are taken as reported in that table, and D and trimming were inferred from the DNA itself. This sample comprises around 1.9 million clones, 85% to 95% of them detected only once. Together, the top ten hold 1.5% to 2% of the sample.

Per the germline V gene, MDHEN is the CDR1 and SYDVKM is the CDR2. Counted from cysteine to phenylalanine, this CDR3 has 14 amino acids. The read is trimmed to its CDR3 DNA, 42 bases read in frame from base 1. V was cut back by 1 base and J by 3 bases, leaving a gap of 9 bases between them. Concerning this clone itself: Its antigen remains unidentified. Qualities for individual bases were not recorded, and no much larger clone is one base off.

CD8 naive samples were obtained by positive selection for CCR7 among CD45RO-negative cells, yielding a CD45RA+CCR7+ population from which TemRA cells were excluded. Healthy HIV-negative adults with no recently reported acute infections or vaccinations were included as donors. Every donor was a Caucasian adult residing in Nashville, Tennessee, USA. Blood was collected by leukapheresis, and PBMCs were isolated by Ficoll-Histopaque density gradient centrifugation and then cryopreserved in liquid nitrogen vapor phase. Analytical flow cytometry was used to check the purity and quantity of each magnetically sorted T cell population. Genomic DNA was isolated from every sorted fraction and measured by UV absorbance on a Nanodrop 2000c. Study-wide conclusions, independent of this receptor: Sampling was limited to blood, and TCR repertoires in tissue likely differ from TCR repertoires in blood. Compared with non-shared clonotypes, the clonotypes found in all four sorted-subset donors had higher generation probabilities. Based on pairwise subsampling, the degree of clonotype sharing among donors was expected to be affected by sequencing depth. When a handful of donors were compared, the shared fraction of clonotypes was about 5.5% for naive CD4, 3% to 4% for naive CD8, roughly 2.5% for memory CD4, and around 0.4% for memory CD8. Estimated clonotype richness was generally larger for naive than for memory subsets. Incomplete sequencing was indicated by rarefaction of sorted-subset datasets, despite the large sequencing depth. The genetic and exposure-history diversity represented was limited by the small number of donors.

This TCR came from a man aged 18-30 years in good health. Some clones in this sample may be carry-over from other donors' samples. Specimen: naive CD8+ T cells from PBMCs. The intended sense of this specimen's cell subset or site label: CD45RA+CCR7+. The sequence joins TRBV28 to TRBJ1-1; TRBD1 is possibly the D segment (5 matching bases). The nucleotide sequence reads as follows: TGTGCCAGCAGTTTATTAAGCAGGGACACTGAAGCTTTCTTT. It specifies CASSLLSRDTEAFF.